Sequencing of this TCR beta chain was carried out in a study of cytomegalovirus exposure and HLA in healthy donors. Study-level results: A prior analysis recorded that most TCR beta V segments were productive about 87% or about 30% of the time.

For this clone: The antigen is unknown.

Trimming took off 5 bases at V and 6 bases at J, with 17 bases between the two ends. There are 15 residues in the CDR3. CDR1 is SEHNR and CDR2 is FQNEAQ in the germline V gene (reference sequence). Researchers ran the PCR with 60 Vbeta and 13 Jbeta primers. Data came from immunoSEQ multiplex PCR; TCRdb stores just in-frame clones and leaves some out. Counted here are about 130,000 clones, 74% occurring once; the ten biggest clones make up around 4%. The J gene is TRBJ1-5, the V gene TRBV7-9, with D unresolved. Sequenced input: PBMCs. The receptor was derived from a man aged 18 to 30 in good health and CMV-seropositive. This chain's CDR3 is CASSLGPGSGQPQHF. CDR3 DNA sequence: TGTGCCAGCAGCCTCGGTCCGGGGTCGGGTCAGCCCCAGCATTTT.